The source of this T cell receptor (beta chain) is a study of Tregs in tolerant kidney transplant recipients. This clone is a singleton in its sample. The junction had 13 bases not matched to a gene; V was cut back by 0 bases and J by 3 bases. The CDR3 has 18 residues. CDR1 and CDR2 from the germline V gene are SGHAT and FQNNGV. Only in-frame clones appear in the TCRdb table, and some are missing; sequencing was by immunoSEQ multiplex PCR. This table has roughly 49,000 clones, 91% appearing once. The sample comprised Tregs from blood. The chain combines TRBV11-2 with TRBJ2-7; TRBD2 aligns across 8 bases. This clonotype originated in a human donor in good health. The CDR3 DNA sequence: TGTGCCAGCAGCTTAGATCCCCCGACGATAGCGGGGAGCTACGAGCAGTACTTC. This translates into CASSLDPPTIAGSYEQYF.